A selection of T cell receptor beta chains follows, all from one sample in a study of post-analysis software for immune sequencing data. Each CDR3 protein is one row after TCRdb ran MiXCR on the PCR reads. The sample holds some 500,000 distinct CDR3 sequences, roughly 45% seen once. Source material: blood. Receptors originate from a girl aged 5-17 years with multiple sclerosis. The CDR3 runs from the conserved cysteine through the conserved F or W. The D gene is left open where the match is weak. Some rows have no size entry. The others give once, few or many, or a class for an expanded clone.

cdr3_length	v_call	d_call	j_call	clone_size	cdr3_nt	cdr3_aa
13	TRBV15	-	TRBJ2-7	-	TGTGCCACCAGCAGAGATGAATCGCGGGAGCAGTACTTC	CATSRDESREQYF
16	TRBV20-1	TRBD2	TRBJ2-7	-	TGCAGTGCTAGAGATTGGGGGACTAGCGCGCAATACGAGCAGTACTTC	CSARDWGTSAQYEQYF
14	TRBV12-3/TRBV12-4	TRBD1	TRBJ1-1	few	TGTGCCAGCAGCCAGGGACAGGCGAACACTGAAGCTTTCTTT	CASSQGQANTEAFF
18	TRBV3-1	TRBD2	TRBJ2-1	-	TGTGCCAGCAGCCAAGAAGTACTAGCGGGAGAGTCGGGCAATGAGCAGTTCTTC	CASSQEVLAGESGNEQFF
16	TRBV11-2	TRBD2	TRBJ2-1	-	TGCGCCAGCAGCTTAGTGACTAGCGGGGAGAGTCTGCAGCAGTTCTTC	CASSLVTSGESLQQFF
16	TRBV15	TRBD1	TRBJ2-1	few	TGTGCCACCAGCACCGAACGGGACAGGGGAATCAATGAGCAGTTCTTC	CATSTERDRGINEQFF
16	TRBV18	TRBD1	TRBJ2-7	-	TGTGCCAGCTCACCACTATGGAACAGGGGAGACGGCGAGCAGTACTTC	CASSPLWNRGDGEQYF
14	TRBV2	TRBD1	TRBJ2-1	-	TGTGCCAGTACCGGGACAGCGTATAACAATGAGCAGTTCTTC	CASTGTAYNNEQFF
12	TRBV29-1	-	TRBJ2-7	many	TGCAGCGTTTGGGTCCAGGGCTACGAGCAGTACTTC	CSVWVQGYEQYF
12	TRBV29-1	-	TRBJ2-4	-	TGCAGCGCCAAAACAGGGGGAGGGAGGCAGTACTTC	CSAKTGGGRQYF
12	TRBV27	-	TRBJ2-1	few	TGTGCCAGCTGGAGCGACTACAATGAGCAGTTCTTC	CASWSDYNEQFF
15	TRBV2	-	TRBJ1-5	few	TGTGCCAGCAGGGGCAGAATGAACAGCAATCAGCCCCAGCATTTT	CASRGRMNSNQPQHF
13	TRBV4-1	-	TRBJ1-5	-	TGCGCCAGCAGCCAAGTGGAGGCTCAGCCCCAGCATTTT	CASSQVEAQPQHF
14	TRBV6-2/TRBV6-3	TRBD1	TRBJ1-2	-	TGTGCCAGCAGACCCGGGACAGGGGAAGCTGGCTACACCTTC	CASRPGTGEAGYTF
15	TRBV29-1	-	TRBJ2-1	-	TGCAGCGTAACTGAAGCGGCCAACCCCTACAATGAGCAGTTCTTC	CSVTEAANPYNEQFF
14	TRBV27	TRBD1	TRBJ2-5	-	TGTGCCAGCAGTTGGGACAGGGGTGTTGAGACCCAGTACTTC	CASSWDRGVETQYF
14	TRBV27	-	TRBJ2-7	-	TGTGCCAGCAGTCCGACCGCGGGCGCATACGAGCAGTACTTC	CASSPTAGAYEQYF
14	TRBV9	-	TRBJ2-3	-	TGTGCCAGCAATAGGGCGGGGAGCACAGATACGCAGTATTTT	CASNRAGSTDTQYF
13	TRBV20-1	-	TRBJ2-3	-	TGCAGTGCCACCGACACAGTCACAGATACGCAGTATTTT	CSATDTVTDTQYF
13	TRBV3-1	TRBD1	TRBJ2-5	-	TGTGCCAGCAGCCAACTACAGGGGCGAGAGCAGTACTTC	CASSQLQGREQYF
13	TRBV20-1	-	TRBJ2-7	-	TGCAGTGCTTTAACGGGCAAAACCTACGAGCAGTACTTC	CSALTGKTYEQYF
15	TRBV27	-	TRBJ1-1	few	TGTGCCAGCAGTACCCAGACAGACATGAACACTGAAGCTTTCTTT	CASSTQTDMNTEAFF
14	TRBV29-1	TRBD1	TRBJ2-3	-	TGCAGCGTCATAACAGGGACAGGCACAGATACGCAGTATTTT	CSVITGTGTDTQYF
14	TRBV20-1	-	TRBJ1-5	-	TGCAGTTCTATAATCTTCAATAGCAATCAGCCCCAGCATTTT	CSSIIFNSNQPQHF
14	TRBV20-1	-	TRBJ2-7	-	TGCAGTGCTAGAGTTGAGGGAGAAATAGCCGAGCAGTACTTC	CSARVEGEIAEQYF
15	TRBV18	-	TRBJ1-5	-	TGTGCCAGCTCACCACCTGACAAAGCCAATCAGCCCCAGCATTTT	CASSPPDKANQPQHF
16	TRBV27	TRBD2	TRBJ2-5	few	TGTGCCAGCAGTTTAAGGGCTAGCGGATACAAAGAGACCCAGTACTTC	CASSLRASGYKETQYF
14	TRBV6-5	-	TRBJ2-7	few	TGTGCCAGCTCACGGGGGGACAGAACCTACGAGCAGTACTTC	CASSRGDRTYEQYF
14	TRBV7-9	TRBD1	TRBJ2-5	-	TGTGCCAGCAGCTTAACCGACAGGGGGCAAGAGCAGTACTTC	CASSLTDRGQEQYF